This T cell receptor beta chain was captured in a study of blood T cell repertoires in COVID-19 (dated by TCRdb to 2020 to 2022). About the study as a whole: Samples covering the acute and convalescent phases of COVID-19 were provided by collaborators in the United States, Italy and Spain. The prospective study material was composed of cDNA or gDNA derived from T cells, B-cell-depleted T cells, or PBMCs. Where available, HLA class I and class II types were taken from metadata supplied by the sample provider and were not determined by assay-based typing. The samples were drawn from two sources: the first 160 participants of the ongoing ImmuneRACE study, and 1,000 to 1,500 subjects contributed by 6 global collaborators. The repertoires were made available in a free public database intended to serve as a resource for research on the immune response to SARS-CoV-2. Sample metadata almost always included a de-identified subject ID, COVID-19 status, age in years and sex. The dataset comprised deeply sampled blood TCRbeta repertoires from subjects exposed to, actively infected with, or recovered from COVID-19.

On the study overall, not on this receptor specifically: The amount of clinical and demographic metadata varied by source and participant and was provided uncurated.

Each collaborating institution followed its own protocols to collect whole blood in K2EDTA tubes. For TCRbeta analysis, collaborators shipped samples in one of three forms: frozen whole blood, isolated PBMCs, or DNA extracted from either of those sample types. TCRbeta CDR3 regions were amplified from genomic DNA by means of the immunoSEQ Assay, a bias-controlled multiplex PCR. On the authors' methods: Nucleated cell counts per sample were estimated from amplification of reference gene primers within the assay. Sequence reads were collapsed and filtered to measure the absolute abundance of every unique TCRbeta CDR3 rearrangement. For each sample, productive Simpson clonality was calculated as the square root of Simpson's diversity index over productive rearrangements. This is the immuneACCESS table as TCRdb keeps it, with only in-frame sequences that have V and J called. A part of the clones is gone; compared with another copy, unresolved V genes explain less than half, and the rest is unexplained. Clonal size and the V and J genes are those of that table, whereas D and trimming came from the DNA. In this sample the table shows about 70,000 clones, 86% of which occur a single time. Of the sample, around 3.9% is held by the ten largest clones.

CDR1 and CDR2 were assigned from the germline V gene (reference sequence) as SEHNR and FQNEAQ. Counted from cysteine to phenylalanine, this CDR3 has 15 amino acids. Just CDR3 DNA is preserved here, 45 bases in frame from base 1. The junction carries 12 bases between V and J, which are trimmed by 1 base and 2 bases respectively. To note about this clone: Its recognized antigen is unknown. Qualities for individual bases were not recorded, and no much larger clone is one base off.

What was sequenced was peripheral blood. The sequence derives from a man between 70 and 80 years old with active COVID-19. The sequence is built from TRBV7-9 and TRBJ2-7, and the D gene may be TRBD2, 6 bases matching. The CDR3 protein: CASSLGGRGAYEQYF. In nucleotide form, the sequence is TGTGCCAGCAGCTTAGGCGGGCGGGGTGCCTACGAGCAGTACTTC.